A single sample is the source of the 27 T cell receptor beta chains below, sequenced in a study of cytomegalovirus exposure and HLA in healthy donors. A multiplex PCR was run with 60 Vbeta primers and 13 Jbeta primers. Data came from immunoSEQ multiplex PCR; TCRdb stores just in-frame clones and leaves some out. In total, the table holds 140,000 or so clones. Material: PBMCs. These receptors all come from a male donor in good health and CMV-seronegative.

The chain joins TRBV30 to TRBJ1-5; D is perhaps TRBD1 (6 bases). V was cut by 8 bases and J by 1 base, with 18 bases left in between. The length of the CDR3 is 15 residues. Germline assignment: CDR1 GTSNPN and CDR2 SVGIG (reference sequence). The CDR3 DNA sequence: TGTGCCGGGAACGCAGGGGCGGCGAGCAATCAGCCCCAGCATTTT. Protein sequence: CAGNAGAASNQPQHF. Full variable domain (outside the CDR3, taken from reference TRBV30 and TRBJ1-5): SQTIHQWPATLVQPVGSPLSLECTVEGTSNPNLYWYRQAAGRGLQLLFYSVGIGQISSEVPQNLSASRPQDRQFILSSKKLLLSDSGFYLCAGNAGAASNQPQHFGDGTRLSIL.

The chain employs TRBV30 and TRBJ1-5, with D uncertain. The V and J ends lost 0 bases and 0 bases respectively, with 3 bases between them. CDR3 size: 13 residues. Germline CDR1 and CDR2: GTSNPN and SVGIG (reference sequence). This CDR3 reads CAWSVRSNQPQHF. The CDR3 DNA is TGTGCCTGGAGTGTGCGTAGCAATCAGCCCCAGCATTTT.

The V gene is TRBV5-6, the J gene TRBJ2-7; D remains unclear. Deletions cut 4 bases from V and 6 bases from J, with 20 bases between. The CDR3 is made up of 15 amino acids. Germline CDR1 SGHDT, CDR2 YYEEEE. The CDR3 is CASSLMVGVHGEQYF. CDR3 bases: TGTGCCAGCAGCCTGATGGTCGGAGTCCACGGCGAGCAGTACTTC. Combining the CDR3 with reference TRBV5-6 and TRBJ2-7 gives the whole variable domain DAGVTQSPTHLIKTRGQQVTLRCSPKSGHDTVSWYQQALGQGPQFIFQYYEEEERQRGNFPDRFSGHQFPNYSSELNVNALLLGDSALYLCASSLMVGVHGEQYFGPGTRLTVT.

This rearrangement joins TRBV29-1 to TRBJ2-1; 9 bases align to TRBD2. CDR3 length equals 12 residues. J gave up 6 bases and V 6 bases, and 3 bases lay outside the gene matches. Germline CDR1 reads SQVTM; CDR2 reads ANQGSEA. The CDR3 spells CSVGLASNEQFF. The DNA of the CDR3 is TGCAGCGTCGGACTAGCGAGCAATGAGCAGTTCTTC.

The chain is built from TRBV7-6 and TRBJ1-1; D is unclear. V was cut by 0 bases and J by 2 bases, with 4 bases left in between. This CDR3 is built from 13 residues. Germline CDR1 is SGHVS and CDR2 is FNYEAQ. In DNA, the CDR3 is TGTGCCAGCAGCTTAGCCCCAAACACTGAAGCTTTCTTT. Protein sequence: CASSLAPNTEAFF.

V gene TRBV28 combines with J gene TRBJ2-7; possible D gene TRBD1, 5 bases. Germline V gives CDR1 MDHEN, CDR2 SYDVKM. The CDR3 is made up of 13 amino acids. Trimming cost V 6 bases and J 0 bases, with 9 bases left between them. CDR3 nucleotides: TGTGCCAGCAGGTCAACAGGCTCCTACGAGCAGTACTTC. This gives the protein CASRSTGSYEQYF.

This chain uses TRBV29-1 with TRBJ1-1; 7 nucleotides agree with TRBD1. The length of the CDR3 is 12 residues. Per the germline V gene, CDR1 is SQVTM and CDR2 is ANQGSEA. The V gene end was trimmed by 5 bases and the J gene end by 7 bases; junction bases not matched to a gene: 7. CDR3 residues: CSVPDRSREAFF. DNA for the CDR3: TGCAGCGTTCCGGACAGGTCCCGTGAAGCTTTCTTT.

V gene TRBV30 combines with J gene TRBJ1-4; no clear D. Germline V gene data show CDR1 as GTSNPN and CDR2 as SVGIG (reference sequence). V was trimmed by 2 bases and J by 4 bases, leaving 8 bases between them. There are 13 residues in the CDR3. In DNA, the CDR3 is TGTGCCTGGAGTTCAGTAATTAATGAAAAACTGTTTTTT. The encoded protein is CAWSSVINEKLFF. The full variable domain, in which reference TRBV30 and TRBJ1-4 provide the parts outside the CDR3, is SQTIHQWPATLVQPVGSPLSLECTVEGTSNPNLYWYRQAAGRGLQLLFYSVGIGQISSEVPQNLSASRPQDRQFILSSKKLLLSDSGFYLCAWSSVINEKLFFGSGTQLSVL.

The rearrangement joins TRBV6-1 to TRBJ2-2; TRBD1 agrees at 9 bases. The CDR3 spans 16 residues. Per the germline V gene, CDR1 is MNHNS and CDR2 is SASEGT. Losses at the gene ends were 3 bases for V and 3 bases for J; bases not matched to a gene: 5. CDR3 DNA sequence: TGTGCCAGCAGTGAGAGCGGGACAGGGCACACCGGGGAGCTGTTTTTT. Translated: CASSESGTGHTGELFF.

The chain couples TRBV7-2 to TRBJ1-2, with TRBD1 matching over 7 bases. Germline loops: CDR1 SGHTA, CDR2 FQGNSA. This CDR3 is built from 15 residues. Trimming removed 6 bases from V and 0 bases from J; junction bases left unmatched: 7. The CDR3 DNA reads TGTGCCAGCAGGATTGGACAGGTCCCTAACTATGGCTACACCTTC. Translation gives CASRIGQVPNYGYTF.

This chain uses TRBV27 with TRBJ2-7; 8 bases are a match to TRBD2. The CDR3 length is 16 residues. The J segment lost 2 bases and the V segment lost 3 bases, leaving 9 bases of the junction unmatched. Germline V gene sequence: CDR1 MNHEY, CDR2 SMNVEV (reference sequence). CDR3 in DNA: TGTGCCAGCAGTTTTTTGGCGGGAGGTTCCCCCTACGAGCAGTACTTC. This sequence encodes CASSFLAGGSPYEQYF.

The rearrangement links TRBV6-5 to TRBJ2-4, with 7 nucleotides matching TRBD1. This CDR3 has 13 amino acids. Germline CDR1 and CDR2: MNHEY and SVGAGI. J gave up 5 bases and V 6 bases, and 4 bases lay outside the gene matches. The CDR3 protein is CASSHRGENIQYF. CDR3 nucleotide sequence: TGTGCCAGCAGCCACAGGGGCGAAAACATTCAGTACTTC.

The rearrangement links TRBV10-2 to TRBJ1-1; D possibly corresponds to TRBD1 (6 bases). The CDR3 is 12 amino acids. In germline, CDR1 is WSHSY, CDR2 SAAADI. The V end was cut by 5 bases, the J end by 5 bases, with 9 bases between. For the CDR3, the DNA is TGCGCCAGCAGTACAGGGCGAACTGAAGCTTTCTTT. Translated, it gives CASSTGRTEAFF.

V and J are TRBV19 and TRBJ1-3, with D perhaps TRBD1 (5 bases). Germline V gene data show CDR1 as LNHDA and CDR2 as SQIVND (reference sequence). The CDR3 length is 16 residues. Trimming took off 5 bases at V and 2 bases at J, with 16 bases between the two ends. The CDR3 is CASSAVGAGTGNTIYF. The DNA of the CDR3 is TGTGCCAGTAGTGCGGTAGGGGCTGGAACTGGAAACACCATATATTTT.

The chain uses TRBV30 and TRBJ2-5, with TRBD2 matching over 8 bases. V trimming: 0 bases; J trimming: 5 bases; junction bases outside the gene matches: 14. Germline loops: CDR1 GTSNPN, CDR2 SVGIG (reference sequence). The CDR3 consists of 17 residues. The CDR3 here is CAWSVRLAREGQETQYF. CDR3 coding DNA: TGTGCCTGGAGTGTACGGCTAGCCCGGGAGGGCCAGGAGACCCAGTACTTC.

This chain links TRBV5-4 with TRBJ2-5; 8 nucleotides align to TRBD1. The V segment lost 3 bases and the J segment 2 bases; nucleotides outside the gene matches: 3. Germline V lookup: CDR1 SGHNT, CDR2 YYREEE (reference sequence). The CDR3 length is 14 residues. The CDR3 loop reads CASSWTGRQETQYF. DNA for the CDR3: TGTGCCAGCAGCTGGACAGGGAGACAAGAGACCCAGTACTTC.

The rearrangement links TRBV5-1 to TRBJ2-3, with D perhaps matching TRBD2 (5 bases). CDR1 and CDR2 (germline): SGHRS, YFSETQ. V dropped 1 base and J dropped 5 bases, with 17 bases sitting between them. This CDR3 is built from 16 residues. This CDR3 reads CASSLSGMMGRDTQYF. Written as DNA, the CDR3 is TGCGCCAGCAGCTTGTCCGGGATGATGGGTAGAGATACGCAGTATTTT.

This sequence joins TRBV10-3 and TRBJ2-1, with TRBD2 identical over 8 bases. Trimming cost V 10 bases and J 3 bases; bases outside gene matches: 11. Germline assignment: CDR1 ENHRY and CDR2 SYGVKD. The CDR3 contains 15 residues. The CDR3 nucleotides are TGTGCCACCTCTTCAGCGGGAGCGGGCTACAATGAGCAGTTCTTC. Its translation is CATSSAGAGYNEQFF.

This CDR3 reads CASSLRGGTEAFF. The CDR3 nucleotides read TGTGCCAGCAGCTTAAGGGGTGGCACTGAAGCTTTCTTT. This chain uses TRBV11-2 with TRBJ1-1, with D possibly being TRBD1 (5 bases). This CDR3 spans 13 amino acids. Trimming shortened V by 2 bases and J by 4 bases, and 8 bases separated the two germline ends. Germline V gene lookup returns CDR1 SGHAT and CDR2 FQNNGV.

The chain is built from TRBV5-1 and TRBJ2-6; 8 positions agree with TRBD1. The CDR3 runs 20 residues. Germline V gene data show CDR1 as SGHRS and CDR2 as YFSETQ. Trimming took 4 bases from V and 0 from J; bases not matched to a gene: 15. The CDR3 DNA is TGCGCCAGCAGCCGTAACCTGGGGACAGGTCCTTTCTCTGGGGCCAACGTCCTGACTTTC. The encoded protein is CASSRNLGTGPFSGANVLTF.

The chain uses TRBV7-2 and TRBJ2-7, with 10 bases identical to TRBD2. This CDR3 has 13 amino acids. V lost 6 bases, J lost 2 bases, and 1 base stayed unmatched. CDR1 and CDR2 (germline): SGHTA, FQGNSA. CDR3 residues: CASRGLAPYEQYF. The CDR3 DNA is TGTGCCAGCAGGGGACTAGCGCCCTACGAGCAGTACTTC.

This chain uses TRBV10-3 with TRBJ2-7; perhaps TRBD2 as D (6 bases). The germline CDR1 and CDR2 sequences are ENHRY and SYGVKD. The CDR3 spans 14 residues. The V end was cut by 3 bases, the J end by 0 bases, with 9 bases between. This CDR3 reads CAISESGFSYEQYF. The DNA for the CDR3 is TGTGCCATCAGTGAAAGCGGGTTCTCCTACGAGCAGTACTTC.

CDR3 loop: CSARERVSAFF. CDR3 nucleotides: TGCAGTGCTAGAGAGAGGGTCAGCGCTTTCTTT. The rearrangement uses TRBV20-1 and TRBJ1-1; D is ambiguous. V gave up 0 bases and J gave up 11 bases, with 10 bases separating them. CDR1 is DFQATT, CDR2 SNEGSKA, per germline (reference sequence). The CDR3 runs 11 residues.

Turning to this clone: This specimen includes other DNA sequences encoding the same CDR3. The chain carries TRBV7-6 and TRBJ1-3; D is perhaps TRBD1 (5 bases). Germline lookup yields CDR1 SGHVS and CDR2 FNYEAQ. Between the trimmed V and J ends, which lost 5 bases and 0 bases, there was a span of 14 bases. The length of the CDR3 is 16 residues. CDR3 DNA sequence: TGTGCCAGCAGCCCAGGGCAGCTACTCTCTGGAAACACCATATATTTT. Amino acids: CASSPGQLLSGNTIYF.

This chain connects TRBV27 to TRBJ1-4, with unresolved D. In germline, CDR1 is MNHEY, CDR2 SMNVEV (reference sequence). This CDR3 is built from 15 residues. The V and J ends lost 3 bases and 14 bases respectively, with 22 bases between them. The chain's CDR3 is CASSLDVGVPRVLFF. Here the CDR3 DNA reads TGTGCCAGCAGTTTGGATGTCGGGGTCCCCCGAGTGCTGTTTTTT.

The chain joins TRBV27 to TRBJ2-7, with a possible D match to TRBD1 (5 bases). The germline V gene has CDR1 MNHEY and CDR2 SMNVEV (reference sequence). Trimming removed 2 bases at V and 2 bases at J, with 13 bases between. The CDR3 is 15 amino acids. CDR3: CASSLNGQGTYEQYF. For the CDR3, the DNA is TGTGCCAGCAGTTTAAACGGTCAGGGTACCTACGAGCAGTACTTC.

The genes are TRBV18 and TRBJ1-6; 10 bases match TRBD1. J was trimmed by 8 bases and V by 4 bases; bases with no gene match: 2. Per germline, CDR1 KGHSH and CDR2 LQKENI. CDR3 length: 14 amino acids. CDR3 DNA sequence: TGTGCCAGCTCACGCGGACAGGGGGATTCACCCCTCCACTTT. Its translation is CASSRGQGDSPLHF.